The subject of this entry is one T cell receptor beta chain. This record belongs to a study of OX40 agonist ivuxolimab in advanced cancers. Turning to the study itself: Allowance was made for prior anti-PD-1, anti-PD-L1 or anti-CTLA-4 therapy, and roughly 40% had some.

Assay used: immunoSEQ multiplex PCR; TCRdb lists only in-frame clones, some missing. The table records around 64,000 clones, over 70% of them present only once. Systemic immunosuppression or a history of autoimmune disease excluded patients. Germline V lookup: CDR1 LNHDA, CDR2 SQIVND (reference sequence). The CDR3 covers 16 residues. V was shortened by 6 bases and J by 1 base, with 16 bases between the two germline ends. The TCR sequence derives from an adult with an advanced solid tumor such as melanoma, head and neck, liver or kidney cancer. Sample: CD4+ or CD8+ T cells sorted from blood, taken in a trial of the OX40 agonist ivuxolimab. The chain employs TRBV19 and TRBJ1-5, with a weak D call TRBD1 (5 bases). CDR3 coding DNA: TGTGCCAGTAGAAGGGACTCCTCAGGGAGCAATCAGCCCCAGCATTTT. It encodes CASRRDSSGSNQPQHF.